The present TCR beta chain was sequenced within a study of cytomegalovirus exposure and HLA in healthy donors. Use of 60 Vbeta and 13 Jbeta primers characterized the PCR. Sequencing was performed with immunoSEQ multiplex PCR; in TCRdb, only in-frame clones are kept and a portion is missing. The sample holds over 250,000 clones; roughly 85% are singletons and the top ten take almost 4%. To note about this clone: Antigen: not known. At one end the junction does not follow the germline gene, possibly because of a read error.

This CDR3 spans 15 amino acids. Germline CDR1 and CDR2: SSHAT and FNYEAQ (reference sequence). Study findings and constraints: In presence/absence analyses, roughly uniform sequencing depth across donors was assumed. While the bulk of TCR sequences proved rare, some public TCRs turned up in many donors. Of the V segments, some could not be distinguished, including TRBV6-2 and TRBV6-3, and were excluded.

The rearrangement joins TRBV7-7 to TRBJ2-7; 10 bases agree with TRBD1. The material sequenced was PBMCs. The clonotype was recovered from a man aged 40-49 years in good health and CMV-seropositive. CDR3 in DNA: TGTGCTAGCAGCTTGGGACAGGGGACCTCCTACGAGCAGTACTTC. Its translation is CASSLGQGTSYEQYF.